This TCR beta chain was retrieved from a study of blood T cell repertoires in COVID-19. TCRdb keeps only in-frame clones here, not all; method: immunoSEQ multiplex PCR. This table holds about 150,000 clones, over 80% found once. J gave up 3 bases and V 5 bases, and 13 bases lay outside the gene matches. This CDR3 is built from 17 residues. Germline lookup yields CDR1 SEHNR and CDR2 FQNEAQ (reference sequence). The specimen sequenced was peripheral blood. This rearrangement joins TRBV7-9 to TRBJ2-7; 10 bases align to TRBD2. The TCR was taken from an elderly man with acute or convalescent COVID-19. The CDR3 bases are TGTGCCAGCAGCCTAGGGCTAGCGGGAGATACGCGCTACGAGCAGTACTTC. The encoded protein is CASSLGLAGDTRYEQYF.